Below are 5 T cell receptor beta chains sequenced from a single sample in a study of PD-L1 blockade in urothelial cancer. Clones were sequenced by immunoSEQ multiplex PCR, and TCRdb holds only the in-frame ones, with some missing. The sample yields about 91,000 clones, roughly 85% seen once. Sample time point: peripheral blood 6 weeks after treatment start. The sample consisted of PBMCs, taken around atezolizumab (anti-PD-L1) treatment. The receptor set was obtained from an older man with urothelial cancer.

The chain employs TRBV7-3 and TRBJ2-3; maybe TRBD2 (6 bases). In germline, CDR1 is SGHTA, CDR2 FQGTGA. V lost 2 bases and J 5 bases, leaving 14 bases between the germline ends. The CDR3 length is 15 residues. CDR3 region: CASSLAGRGGDTQYF. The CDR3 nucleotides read TGTGCCAGCAGCTTAGCCGGGAGAGGAGGAGATACGCAGTATTTT.

CDR3 in amino acids: CASSPLPGQSSGNTIYF. The CDR3 nucleotides read TGTGCCAGCTCACCGCTTCCGGGACAGTCCTCTGGAAACACCATATATTTT. This chain connects TRBV18 to TRBJ1-3, with 7 positions matching TRBD1. The germline V gene encodes CDR1 KGHSH and CDR2 LQKENI. CDR3 length: 17 residues. Losses at the gene ends were 3 bases for V and 0 bases for J; bases not matched to a gene: 8.

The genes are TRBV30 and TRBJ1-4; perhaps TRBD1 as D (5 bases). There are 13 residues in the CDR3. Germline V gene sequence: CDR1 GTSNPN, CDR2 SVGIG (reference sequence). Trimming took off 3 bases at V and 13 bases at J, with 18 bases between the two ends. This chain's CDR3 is CAWRSLLGEGLFF. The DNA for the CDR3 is TGTGCCTGGAGGTCGCTTTTGGGGGAGGGACTGTTTTTT.

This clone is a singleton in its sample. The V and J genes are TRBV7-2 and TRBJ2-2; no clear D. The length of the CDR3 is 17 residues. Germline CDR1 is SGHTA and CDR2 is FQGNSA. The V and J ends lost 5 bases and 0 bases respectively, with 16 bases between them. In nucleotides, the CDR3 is TGTGCCAGCAGCAAGACCAGGCACCCAGCGAACACCGGGGAGCTGTTTTTT. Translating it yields CASSKTRHPANTGELFF.

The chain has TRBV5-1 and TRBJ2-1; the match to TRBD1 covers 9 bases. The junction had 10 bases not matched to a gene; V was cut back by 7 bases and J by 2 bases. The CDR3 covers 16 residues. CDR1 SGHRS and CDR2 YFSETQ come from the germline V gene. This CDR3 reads CASEGTGKKTYNEQFF. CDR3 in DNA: TGCGCCAGCGAAGGGACAGGGAAAAAGACCTACAATGAGCAGTTCTTC.